The T cell receptor beta chain under discussion was sequenced for a study of OX40 agonist ivuxolimab in advanced cancers. Study-level background: Patient treatment consisted of intravenous ivuxolimab administration every 2 weeks at 0.01 to 10 mg/kg.

This CDR3 is built from 16 residues. General observations from the study: Some of the lowest clonal expansion was seen in partial responders at 0.1-3.0 mg/kg. Dosing at 0.1 to 3.0 mg/kg was accompanied by clonal expansion of CD4+ and CD8+ blood T cells by week 6.

TCRdb's copy holds only in-frame clones and misses some; the assay was immunoSEQ multiplex PCR. Of 98,000 or so clones detected, 94% appear once; the ten largest clones hold about 0.17%. This clone has a single count. What it recognizes is unknown. Sequenced here: CD4+ or CD8+ T cells sorted from blood, sampled in a trial of the OX40 agonist ivuxolimab. This TCR was sampled from an adult with an advanced solid tumor such as melanoma, head and neck, liver or kidney cancer. The chain has TRBV21-1 and TRBJ2-5; no DNA check was done on the table's D call, TRBD1. TRBV21-1 is a recognized pseudogene. The CDR3 bases are TGTGCCAGCAGCAGACACAGGGGTCGCAAGATGGAGACCCAGTACTTC. Translated: CASSRHRGRKMETQYF.